The sequence of this T cell receptor beta chain was determined in a study of spatial heterogeneity in lung cancer. The sample's time point: sample taken at primary tumor resection. The study sequenced unsorted whole RNA from tumor, nontumor lung or frozen PBMC. The sample holds many counts of this clonotype. All TCR cDNA molecules were individually tagged with a unique molecular identifier. TCRdb used MiXCR to reprocess the 5' RACE reads, holding one entry per CDR3 protein. The sample contains 30,000 to 50,000 distinct CDR3 sequences, 5.8% of which appear only once. CDR3 length equals 15 residues. CDR1 and CDR2 (germline): MGHDK, SYGVNS. The junction had 13 bases not matched to a gene; V was cut back by 5 bases and J by 11 bases.

The chain combines TRBV25-1 with TRBJ2-5; 11 nucleotides line up with TRBD2. The sequence was collected from a male donor with early-stage non-small cell lung cancer. Sequencing used PBMCs, obtained at surgery. For the CDR3, the DNA is TGTGCCAGCAGTCCCAAGGGCCTAGCGGGGGGTATGCAGTACTTC. Protein: CASSPKGLAGGMQYF. The whole variable domain, filled in from reference TRBV25-1 and TRBJ2-5, reads EADIYQTPRYLVIGTGKKITLECSQTMGHDKMYWYQQDPGMELHLIHYSYGVNSTEKGDLSSESTVSRIRTEHFPLTLESARPSHTSQYLCASSPKGLAGGMQYFGPGTRLLVL.